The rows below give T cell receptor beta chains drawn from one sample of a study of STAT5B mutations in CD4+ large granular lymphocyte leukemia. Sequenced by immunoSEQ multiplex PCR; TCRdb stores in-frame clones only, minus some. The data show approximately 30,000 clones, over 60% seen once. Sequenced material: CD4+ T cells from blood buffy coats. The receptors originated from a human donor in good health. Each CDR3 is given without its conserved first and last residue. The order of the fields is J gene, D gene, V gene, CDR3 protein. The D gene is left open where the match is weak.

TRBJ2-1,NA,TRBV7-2,ASSLDQGWGKDNEQF
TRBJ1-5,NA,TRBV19,ASSNWQGRDQPQH
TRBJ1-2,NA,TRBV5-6,ASRGSGSRHNYGYT
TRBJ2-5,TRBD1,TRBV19,ASTGTGGFRETQY
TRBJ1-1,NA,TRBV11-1,ASSRKGGATEAF
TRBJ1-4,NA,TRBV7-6,ASSQTPSMISIREKLF
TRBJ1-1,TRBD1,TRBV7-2,ASSRPDRGNTEAF
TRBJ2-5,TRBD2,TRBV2,ASSGSSGRIRETQY
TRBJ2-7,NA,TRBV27,ASSLEGYSYEQY
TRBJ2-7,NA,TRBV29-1,SAQKDTNYEQY
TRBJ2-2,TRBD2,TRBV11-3,AITGGPGDTGELF
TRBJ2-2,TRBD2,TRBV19,ASRSGLAGGQNTGELF
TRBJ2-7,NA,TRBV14,ASSRGTAALGEQY
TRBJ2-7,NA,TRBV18,ASSPVGGYEQY
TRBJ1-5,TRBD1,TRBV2,ASSDNAGGRAPQQPQH
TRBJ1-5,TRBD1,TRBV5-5,ASSFSRDRGLNQPQH
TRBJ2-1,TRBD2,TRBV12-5,ASGLSGGPLQGQF
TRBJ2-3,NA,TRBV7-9,ASSSGQPTDTQY
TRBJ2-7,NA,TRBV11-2,ASSPGRYEQY
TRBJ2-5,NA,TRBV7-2,ASSTAAGVAETQY
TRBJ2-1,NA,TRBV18,ASSPPRIGSYNEQF
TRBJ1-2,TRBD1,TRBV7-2,ASSRRGQNYGYT
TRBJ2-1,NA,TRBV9,ASSIGTFYNEQF
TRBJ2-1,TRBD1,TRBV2,ASSKPTGQTYNEQF
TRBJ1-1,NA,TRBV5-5,ASSPDTAGTEAF
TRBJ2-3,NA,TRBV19,ASSIDRGGTDTQY
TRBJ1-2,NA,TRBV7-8,ASSLDIGGGYGYT
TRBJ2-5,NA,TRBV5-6,ASSLEGRETQY
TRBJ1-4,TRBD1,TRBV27,ASSQTGIATNEKLF
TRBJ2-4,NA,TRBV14,ASSQRLAAKNIQY
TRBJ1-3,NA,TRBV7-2,ASSHRAFAGNTIY
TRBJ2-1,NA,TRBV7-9,ASSFGLGPSGNEQF
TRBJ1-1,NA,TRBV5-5,ASSLFGPRFTEAF
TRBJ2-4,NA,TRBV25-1,ASSEPQERNIQY
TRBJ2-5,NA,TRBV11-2,ASSRGRAQETQY